This record looks at one T cell receptor beta chain sequence and its context. The antigen is not known. The ends lost 10 bases at V and 1 base at J; junction bases unmatched: 15. The CDR3 sequence is 18 residues long. From germline, CDR1 is SGHAT and CDR2 FQNNGV. This table comes from immunoSEQ multiplex PCR, and its TCRdb copy is limited to in-frame clones, with some not included. The sample has fewer than 1.4 million clones, around 82% seen once. This sample stems from a study of shared clonotypes between healthy human individuals. Study background: Per donor, CD8 memory used one plate, CD8 naive used two, CD4 memory used three and CD4 naive used three.

Study outcomes and limitations: Genetic and exposure-history diversity was limited by the few donors. Naive subsets typically showed greater estimated richness than memory subsets.

This rearrangement joins TRBV11-2 to TRBJ2-1; 11 bases align to TRBD2. This TCR was recovered from a man younger than 35 in good health. Some clones in this sample may be carry-over from other donors' samples. The sample comprised memory CD4+ T cells from PBMCs. Subset described: CD45RA-negative fraction. The CDR3, as DNA: TGTGCCACACAGCTTATTAGCGGGAGGGCCATGTCCTACAATGAGCAGTTCTTC. Its translation is CATQLISGRAMSYNEQFF.